The 3 T cell receptor beta chains below come from one sample, sequenced in a study of cytotoxic CD8 clonotypes in ibrutinib-treated CLL. Some clones are missing from TCRdb's copy, which holds only in-frame ones; the method was immunoSEQ multiplex PCR. The sample has fewer than 50,000 clones; 50% to 80% are singletons. Sequences were derived from PBMCs, sampled after 24 months of ibrutinib treatment. The receptors stem from a human donor with chronic lymphocytic leukemia.

In its sample, this clone ranks as medium-sized. The chain links TRBV28 to TRBJ2-7; 7 bases agree with TRBD2. The CDR3 extends over 13 amino acids. Germline V gene data show CDR1 as MDHEN and CDR2 as SYDVKM. Trimming took 6 bases from V and 5 from J; bases not matched to a gene: 7. The CDR3 DNA reads TGTGCCAGCAGGGGGGAGGGGTATAACGAGCAGTACTTC. Amino acids: CASRGEGYNEQYF.

The chain combines TRBV9 with TRBJ1-1; D unclear. V was cut by 1 base and J by 2 bases, with 6 bases left in between. Per the germline V gene, CDR1 is SGDLS and CDR2 is YYNGEE. This CDR3 is built from 13 residues. CDR3 region: CASSVYLNTEAFF. CDR3 coding DNA: TGTGCCAGCAGCGTATACCTAAACACTGAAGCTTTCTTT.

The CDR3 here is CASSLVGTGGTKAFF. In DNA form, the CDR3 reads TGTGCCAGCAGCTTAGTTGGGACAGGGGGCACAAAAGCTTTCTTT. The chain employs TRBV7-8 and TRBJ1-1; 12 nucleotides line up with TRBD1. CDR3 length: 15 amino acids. V lost 1 base, J lost 9 bases, and 6 bases stayed unmatched. Germline values: CDR1 SGHVS, CDR2 FQNEAQ.